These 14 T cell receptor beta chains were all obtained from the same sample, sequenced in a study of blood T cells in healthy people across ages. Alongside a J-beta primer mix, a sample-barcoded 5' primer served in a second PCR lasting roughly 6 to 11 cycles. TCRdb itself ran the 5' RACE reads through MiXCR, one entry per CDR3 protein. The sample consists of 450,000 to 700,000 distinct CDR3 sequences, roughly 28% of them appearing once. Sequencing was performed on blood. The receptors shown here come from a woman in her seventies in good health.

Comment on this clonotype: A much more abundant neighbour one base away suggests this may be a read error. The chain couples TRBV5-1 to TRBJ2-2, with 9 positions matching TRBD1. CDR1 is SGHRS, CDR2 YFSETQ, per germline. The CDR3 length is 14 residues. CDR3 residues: CASRKQGASGALFF. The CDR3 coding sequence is TGCGCCAGCAGAAAACAGGGGGCAAGCGGGGCGCTGTTTTTT.

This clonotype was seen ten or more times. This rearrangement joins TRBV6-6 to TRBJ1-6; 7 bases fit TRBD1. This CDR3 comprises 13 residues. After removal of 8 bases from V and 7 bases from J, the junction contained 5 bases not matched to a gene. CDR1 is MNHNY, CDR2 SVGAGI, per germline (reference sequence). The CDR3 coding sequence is TGTGCCAGCTCGACAGGGTGGAATTCACCCCTCCACTTT. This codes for CASSTGWNSPLHF.

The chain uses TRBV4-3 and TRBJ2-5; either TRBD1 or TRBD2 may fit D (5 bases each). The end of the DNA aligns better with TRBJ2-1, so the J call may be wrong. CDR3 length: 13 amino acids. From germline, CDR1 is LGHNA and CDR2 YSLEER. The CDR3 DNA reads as TGCGCCAGCAGCCAAGAACGGGGCGATGAGCAGTTCTTC. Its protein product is CASSQERGDEQFF.

CDR3 sequence reads: CSAPGETATQYF. The DNA of the CDR3 is TGCAGTGCCCCCGGGGAGACGGCGACCCAGTACTTC. The V and J genes are TRBV20-1 and TRBJ2-1; possible D gene TRBD2, 5 bases. The assigned J gene may be wrong: the sequence end matches TRBJ2-5 better. Germline V gene data show CDR1 as DFQATT and CDR2 as SNEGSKA (reference sequence). The length of the CDR3 is 12 residues.

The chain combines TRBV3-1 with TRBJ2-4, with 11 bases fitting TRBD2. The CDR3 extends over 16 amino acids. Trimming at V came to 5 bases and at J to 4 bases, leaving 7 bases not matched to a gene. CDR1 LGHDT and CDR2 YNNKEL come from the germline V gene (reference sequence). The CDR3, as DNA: TGTGCCAGCAGCACCGATCTAGCGGGGGGTAAAAACATTCAGTACTTC. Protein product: CASSTDLAGGKNIQYF.

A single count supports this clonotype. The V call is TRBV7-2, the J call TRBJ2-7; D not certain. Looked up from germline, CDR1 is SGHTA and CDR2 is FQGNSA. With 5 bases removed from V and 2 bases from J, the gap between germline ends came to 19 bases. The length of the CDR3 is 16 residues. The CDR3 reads CASSLKYDGLAYEQYF. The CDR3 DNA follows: TGTGCCAGCAGCCTTAAATACGACGGGCTTGCCTACGAGCAGTACTTC. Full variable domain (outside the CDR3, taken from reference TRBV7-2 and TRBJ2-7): GAGVSQSPSNKVTEKGKDVELRCDPISGHTALYWYRQSLGQGLEFLIYFQGNSAPDKSGLPSDRFSAERTGGSVSTLTIQRTQQEDSAVYLCASSLKYDGLAYEQYFGPGTRLTVT.

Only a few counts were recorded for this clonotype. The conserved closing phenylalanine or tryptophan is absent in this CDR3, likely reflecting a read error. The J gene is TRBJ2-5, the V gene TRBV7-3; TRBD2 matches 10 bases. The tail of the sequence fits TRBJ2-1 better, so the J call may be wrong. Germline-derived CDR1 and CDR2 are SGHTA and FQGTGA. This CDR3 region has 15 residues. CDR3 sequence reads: CASSLRLAGNNEQFL. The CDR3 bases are TGTGCCAGCAGCTTAAGACTAGCGGGTAACAATGAGCAGTTCCTC.

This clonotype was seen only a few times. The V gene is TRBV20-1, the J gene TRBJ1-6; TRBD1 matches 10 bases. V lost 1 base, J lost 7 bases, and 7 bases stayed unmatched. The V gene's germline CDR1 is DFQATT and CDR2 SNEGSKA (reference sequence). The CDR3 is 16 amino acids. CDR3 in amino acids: CSARAVGGQGNSPLHF. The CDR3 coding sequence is TGCAGTGCTAGAGCAGTGGGGGGACAGGGGAATTCACCCCTCCACTTT.

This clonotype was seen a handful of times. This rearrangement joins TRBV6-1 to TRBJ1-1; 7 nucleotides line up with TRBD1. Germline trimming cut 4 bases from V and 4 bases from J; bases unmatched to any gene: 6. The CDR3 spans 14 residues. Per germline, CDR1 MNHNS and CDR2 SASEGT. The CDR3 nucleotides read TGTGCCAGCAGTGCCGACAGGGTGAGCACTGAAGCTTTCTTT. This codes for CASSADRVSTEAFF.

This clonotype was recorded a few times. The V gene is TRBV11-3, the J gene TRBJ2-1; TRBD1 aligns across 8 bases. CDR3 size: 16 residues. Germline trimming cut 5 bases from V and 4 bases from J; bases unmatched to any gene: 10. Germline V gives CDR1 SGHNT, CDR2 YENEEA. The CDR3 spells CASSITTGVNYNEQFF. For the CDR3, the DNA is TGTGCCAGCAGCATAACGACAGGGGTCAATTACAATGAGCAGTTCTTC.

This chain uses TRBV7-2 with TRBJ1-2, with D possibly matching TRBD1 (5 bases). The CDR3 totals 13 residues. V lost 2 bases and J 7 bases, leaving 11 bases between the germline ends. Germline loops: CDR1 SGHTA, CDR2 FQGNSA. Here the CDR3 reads CASSLNQGSGYTF. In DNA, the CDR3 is TGTGCCAGCAGCTTAAACCAGGGTAGTGGCTACACCTTC. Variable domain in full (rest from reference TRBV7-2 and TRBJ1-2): GAGVSQSPSNKVTEKGKDVELRCDPISGHTALYWYRQSLGQGLEFLIYFQGNSAPDKSGLPSDRFSAERTGGSVSTLTIQRTQQEDSAVYLCASSLNQGSGYTFGSGTRLTVV.

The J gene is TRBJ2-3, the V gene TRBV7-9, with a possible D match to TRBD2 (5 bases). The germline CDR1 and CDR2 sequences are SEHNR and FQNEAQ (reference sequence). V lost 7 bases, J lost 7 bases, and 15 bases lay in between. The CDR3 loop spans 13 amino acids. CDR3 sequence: CASIAMDFYTQYF. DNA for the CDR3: TGTGCCAGCATAGCGATGGATTTTTATACGCAGTATTTT. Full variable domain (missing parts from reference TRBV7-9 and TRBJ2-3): DTGVSQNPRHKITKRGQNVTFRCDPISEHNRLYWYRQTLGQGPEFLTYFQNEAQLEKSRLLSDRFSAERPKGSFSTLEIQRTEQGDSAMYLCASIAMDFYTQYFGPGTRLTVL.

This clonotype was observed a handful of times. The CDR3 here is CASRRQAVYGYTF. The CDR3 region has the DNA TGTGCCAGCAGGAGACAGGCGGTCTATGGCTACACCTTC. This chain links TRBV12-3 or TRBV12-4 with TRBJ1-2; possible D gene TRBD1, 6 bases. This CDR3 is 13 amino acids long. V lost 6 bases, J lost 4 bases, and 12 bases lay in between.

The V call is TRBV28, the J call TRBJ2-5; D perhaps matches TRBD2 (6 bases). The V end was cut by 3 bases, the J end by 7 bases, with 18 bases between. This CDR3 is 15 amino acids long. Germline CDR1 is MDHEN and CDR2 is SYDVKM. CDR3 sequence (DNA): TGTGCCAGCAGTTTTGGACTGGGCAAAGCGGGGACCCAGTACTTC. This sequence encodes CASSFGLGKAGTQYF.